This T cell receptor (beta chain) was recovered during a study of T-cell memory formation after mild COVID-19. Each CDR3 protein gets one entry after TCRdb re-called the 5' RACE reads with MiXCR. The data hold 300,000 to 350,000 distinct CDR3 sequences, with around 19% observed a single time. This receptor was taken from a man aged 18 to 35 who had mild COVID-19 (a few samples of this study predate the infection). Cell type and time point are not known. Material for sequencing was PBMCs or a T cell subset sorted from them (not recorded which).

For the CDR3, the DNA is TGCGCCAGCAGCTTGGTTAGCGGGGAGTACAATGAGCAGTTCTTC. It encodes CASSLVSGEYNEQFF. The chain uses TRBV5-1 and TRBJ2-1; 8 nucleotides line up with TRBD2. Germline loops: CDR1 SGHRS, CDR2 YFSETQ. V gave up 0 bases and J gave up 4 bases; unmatched junction bases: 3. The CDR3 is 15 residues long.